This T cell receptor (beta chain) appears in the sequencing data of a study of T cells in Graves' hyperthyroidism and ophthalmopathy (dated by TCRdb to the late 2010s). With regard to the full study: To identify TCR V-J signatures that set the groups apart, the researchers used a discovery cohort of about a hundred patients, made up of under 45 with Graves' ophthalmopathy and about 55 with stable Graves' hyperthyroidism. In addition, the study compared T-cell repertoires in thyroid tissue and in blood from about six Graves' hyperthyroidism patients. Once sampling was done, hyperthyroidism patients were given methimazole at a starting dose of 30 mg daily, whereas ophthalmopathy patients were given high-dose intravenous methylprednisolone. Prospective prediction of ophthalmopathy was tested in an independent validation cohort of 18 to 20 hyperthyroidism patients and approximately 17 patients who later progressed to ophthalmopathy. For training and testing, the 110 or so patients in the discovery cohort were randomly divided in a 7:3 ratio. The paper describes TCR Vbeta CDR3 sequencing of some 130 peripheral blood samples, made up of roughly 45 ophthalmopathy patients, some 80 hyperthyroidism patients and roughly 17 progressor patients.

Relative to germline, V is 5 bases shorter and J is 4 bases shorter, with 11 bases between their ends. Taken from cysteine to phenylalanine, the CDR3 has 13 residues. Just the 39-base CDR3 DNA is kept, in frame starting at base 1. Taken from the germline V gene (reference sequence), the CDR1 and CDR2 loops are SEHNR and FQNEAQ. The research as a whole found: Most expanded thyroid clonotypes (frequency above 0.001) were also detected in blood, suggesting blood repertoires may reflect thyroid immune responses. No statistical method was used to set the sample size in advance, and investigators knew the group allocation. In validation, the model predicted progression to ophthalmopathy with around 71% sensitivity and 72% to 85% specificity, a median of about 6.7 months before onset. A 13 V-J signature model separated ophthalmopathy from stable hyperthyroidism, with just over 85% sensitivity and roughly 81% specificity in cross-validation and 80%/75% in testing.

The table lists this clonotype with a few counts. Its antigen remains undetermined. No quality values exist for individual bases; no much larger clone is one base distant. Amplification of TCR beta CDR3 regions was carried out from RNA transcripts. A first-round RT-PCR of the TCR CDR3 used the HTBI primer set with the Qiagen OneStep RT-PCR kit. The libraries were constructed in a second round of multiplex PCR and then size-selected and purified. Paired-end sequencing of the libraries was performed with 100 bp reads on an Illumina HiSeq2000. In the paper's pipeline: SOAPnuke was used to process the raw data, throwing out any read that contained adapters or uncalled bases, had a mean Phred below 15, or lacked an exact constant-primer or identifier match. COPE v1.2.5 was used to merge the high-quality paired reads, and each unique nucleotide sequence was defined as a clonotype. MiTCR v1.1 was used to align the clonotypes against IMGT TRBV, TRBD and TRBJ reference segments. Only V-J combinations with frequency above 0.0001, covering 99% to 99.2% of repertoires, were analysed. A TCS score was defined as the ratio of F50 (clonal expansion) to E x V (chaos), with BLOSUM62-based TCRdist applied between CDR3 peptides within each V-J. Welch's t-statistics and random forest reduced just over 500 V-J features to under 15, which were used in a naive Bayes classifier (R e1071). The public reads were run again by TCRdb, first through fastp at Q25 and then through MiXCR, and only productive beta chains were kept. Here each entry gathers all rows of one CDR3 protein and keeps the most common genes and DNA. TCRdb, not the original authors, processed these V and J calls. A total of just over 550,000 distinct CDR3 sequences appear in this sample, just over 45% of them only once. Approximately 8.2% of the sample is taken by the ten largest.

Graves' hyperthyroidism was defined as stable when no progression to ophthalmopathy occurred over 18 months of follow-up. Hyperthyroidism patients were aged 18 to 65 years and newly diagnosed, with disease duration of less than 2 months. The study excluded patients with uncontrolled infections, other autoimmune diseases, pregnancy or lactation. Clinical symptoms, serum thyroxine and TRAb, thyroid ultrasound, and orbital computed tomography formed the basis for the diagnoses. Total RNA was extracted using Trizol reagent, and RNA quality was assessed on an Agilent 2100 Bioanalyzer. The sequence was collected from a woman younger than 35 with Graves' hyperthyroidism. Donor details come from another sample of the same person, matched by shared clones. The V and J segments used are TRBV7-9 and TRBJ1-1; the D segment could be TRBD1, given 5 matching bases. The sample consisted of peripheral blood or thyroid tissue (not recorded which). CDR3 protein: CASSPQAGTEAFF. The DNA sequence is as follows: TGTGCCAGCAGCCCACAGGCCGGCACTGAAGCTTTCTTT.